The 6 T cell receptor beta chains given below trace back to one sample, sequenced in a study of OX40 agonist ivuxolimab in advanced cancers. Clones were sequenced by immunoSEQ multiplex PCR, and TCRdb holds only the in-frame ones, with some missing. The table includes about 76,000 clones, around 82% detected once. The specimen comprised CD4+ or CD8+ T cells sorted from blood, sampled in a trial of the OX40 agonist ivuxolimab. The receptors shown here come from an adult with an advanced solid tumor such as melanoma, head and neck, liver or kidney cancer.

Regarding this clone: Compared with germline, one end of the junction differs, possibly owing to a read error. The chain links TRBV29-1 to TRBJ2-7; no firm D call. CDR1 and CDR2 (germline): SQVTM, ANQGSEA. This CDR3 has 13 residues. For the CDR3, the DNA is TGCAGCGTTGAAGACAGCCACTCCGACGAGCAGTACTTC. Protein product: CSVEDSHSDEQYF.

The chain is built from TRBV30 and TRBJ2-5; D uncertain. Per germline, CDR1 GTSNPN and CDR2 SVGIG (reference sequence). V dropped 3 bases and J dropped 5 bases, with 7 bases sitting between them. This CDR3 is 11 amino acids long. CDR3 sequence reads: CAWSPMETQYF. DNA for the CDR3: TGTGCCTGGAGCCCTATGGAGACCCAGTACTTC.

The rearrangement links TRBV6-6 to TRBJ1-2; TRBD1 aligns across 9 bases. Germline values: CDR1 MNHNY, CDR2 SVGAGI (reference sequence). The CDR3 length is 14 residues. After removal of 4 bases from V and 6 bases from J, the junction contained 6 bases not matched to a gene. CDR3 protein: CASSSGTGRHGYTF. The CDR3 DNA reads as TGTGCCAGCAGTTCCGGGACAGGGCGTCATGGCTACACCTTC.

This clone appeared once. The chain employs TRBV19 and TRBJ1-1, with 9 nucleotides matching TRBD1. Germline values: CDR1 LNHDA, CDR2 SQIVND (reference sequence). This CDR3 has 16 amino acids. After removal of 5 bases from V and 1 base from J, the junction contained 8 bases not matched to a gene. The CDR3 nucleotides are TGTGCCAGTAGTCCCGGCGACAGGGGGAGGAACACTGAAGCTTTCTTT. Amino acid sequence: CASSPGDRGRNTEAFF.

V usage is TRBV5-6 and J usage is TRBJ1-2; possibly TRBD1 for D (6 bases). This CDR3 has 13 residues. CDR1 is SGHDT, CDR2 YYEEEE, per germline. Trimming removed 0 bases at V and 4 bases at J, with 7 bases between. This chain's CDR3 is CASSLVGGYGYTF. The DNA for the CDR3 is TGTGCCAGCAGCTTGGTAGGGGGCTATGGCTACACCTTC.

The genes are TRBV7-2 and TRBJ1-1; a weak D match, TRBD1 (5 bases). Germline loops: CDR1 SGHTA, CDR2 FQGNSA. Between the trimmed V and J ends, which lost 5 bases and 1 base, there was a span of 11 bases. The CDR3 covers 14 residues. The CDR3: CASSPGTANTEAFF. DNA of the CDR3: TGTGCCAGCAGCCCCGGGACGGCGAACACTGAAGCTTTCTTT.